A selection of T cell receptor beta chains follows, all from one sample in a study of cytomegalovirus exposure and HLA in healthy donors. This table comes from immunoSEQ multiplex PCR, and its TCRdb copy is limited to in-frame clones, with some not included. This sample carries 150,000 to 200,000 clones, roughly four fifths of them seen once, and the ten largest clones take about 4%. The sequencing sample was made of PBMCs. All receptors come from a man aged 50-59 years in good health and CMV-seropositive. Each CDR3 is given with its conserved first and last residue. Fields, in order: V gene, CDR3 protein.

TRBV5-1,CASRQGIYNEQFF
TRBV19,CASSSGSSYNEQFF
TRBV10-3,CAITGGTDTQYF
TRBV6-1,CASNPGLAADTQYF
TRBV4-2,CASSPATGHYGYTF
TRBV5-1,CASSLDPSVPDTQYF
TRBV28,CASSSQGGGYGYTF
TRBV5-5,CASSLGGTTNEKLFF
TRBV7-3,CASSQTGGADTQYF
TRBV28,CASSPDRVPTEAFF
TRBV19,CASSIGMFGEDQPQHF
TRBV7-9,CASSLVSGGGNQPQHF
TRBV25-1,CASSDGSYSNQPQHF
TRBV9,CASSPLGQGVTEAFF
TRBV11-2,CASSQGGGKNTGELFF
TRBV6-5,CASSLNLGSSGNTIYF
TRBV5-6,CASSMGLAGMTGELFF
TRBV28,CASVPGLAGTKQYF
TRBV11-2,CASRSAGGGADTQYF
TRBV5-1,CASSLGTGKTQYF
TRBV5-1,CASSLTGGPYEQYF
TRBV4-1,CASSQDLGGSSYEQYF
TRBV4-1,CASSPVGLRGETQYF
TRBV10-2,CATGTSGGVYEQYF
TRBV19,CASSPRDSGRVTEAFF
TRBV6-6,CASSYGAGTDTQYF
TRBV29-1,CSVEARGQGDYEQYF
TRBV7-9,CASSSPVTAGTYEQYF
TRBV28,CASSITTGGETQYF
TRBV5-1,CASSLVLNEQYF
TRBV29-1,CSVGLAASFLTRASSYNEQFF
TRBV5-1,CASSERNYEQYF
TRBV4-2,CASSPQREADTQYF
TRBV5-6,CASSWGETYEQYF
TRBV9,CASSVEGVSTDTQYF
TRBV10-2,CASSLSSYEQYF
TRBV5-1,CASSFGTATNYGYTF
TRBV2,CASTSRREVETQYF
TRBV19,CASSGQVRYEQYF
TRBV10-3,CATKADTDTQYF
TRBV12-2,CASRLAGGCASPLHF
TRBV7-9,CASSLRWAGGIGTEAFF